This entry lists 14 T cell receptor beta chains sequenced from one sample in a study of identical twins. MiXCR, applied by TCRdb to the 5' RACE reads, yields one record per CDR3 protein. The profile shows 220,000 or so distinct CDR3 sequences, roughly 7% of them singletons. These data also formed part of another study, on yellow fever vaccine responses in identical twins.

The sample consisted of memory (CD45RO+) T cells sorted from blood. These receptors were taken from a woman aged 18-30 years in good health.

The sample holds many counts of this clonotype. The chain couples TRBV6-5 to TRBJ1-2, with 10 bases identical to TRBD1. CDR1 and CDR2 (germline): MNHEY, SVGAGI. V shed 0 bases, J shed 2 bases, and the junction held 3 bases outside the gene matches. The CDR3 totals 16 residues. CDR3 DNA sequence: TGTGCCAGCAGTTACTCGCCGGGACAGGGGAACTATGGCTACACCTTC. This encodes CASSYSPGQGNYGYTF.

The chain's CDR3 is CASRRSDGELFF. Written as DNA, the CDR3 is TGTGCCAGCAGGCGGTCGGACGGGGAGCTGTTTTTT. The rearrangement links TRBV12-3 or TRBV12-4 to TRBJ2-2; unclear D gene. This CDR3 has 12 residues. V lost 6 bases to trimming and J lost 7 bases, with 9 bases between them.

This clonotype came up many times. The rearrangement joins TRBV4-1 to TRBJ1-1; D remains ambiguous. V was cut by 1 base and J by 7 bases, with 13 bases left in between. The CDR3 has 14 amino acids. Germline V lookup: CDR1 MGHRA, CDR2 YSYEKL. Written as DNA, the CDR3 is TGCGCCAGCAGCCAAGCGTCGAACCGCGATGAAGCTTTCTTT. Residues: CASSQASNRDEAFF.

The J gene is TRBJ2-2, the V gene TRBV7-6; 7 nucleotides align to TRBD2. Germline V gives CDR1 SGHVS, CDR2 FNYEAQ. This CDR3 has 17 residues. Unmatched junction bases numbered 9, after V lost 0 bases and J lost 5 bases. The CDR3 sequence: CASSLARGRAKTGELFF. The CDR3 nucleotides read TGTGCCAGCAGCTTAGCGCGGGGGAGGGCCAAAACCGGGGAGCTGTTTTTT.

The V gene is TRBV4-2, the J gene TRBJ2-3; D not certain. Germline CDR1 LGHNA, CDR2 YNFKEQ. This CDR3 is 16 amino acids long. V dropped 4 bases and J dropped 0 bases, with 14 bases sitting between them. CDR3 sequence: CASSPGPTQSTDTQYF. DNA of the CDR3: TGTGCCAGCAGCCCCGGGCCCACACAGAGCACAGATACGCAGTATTTT.

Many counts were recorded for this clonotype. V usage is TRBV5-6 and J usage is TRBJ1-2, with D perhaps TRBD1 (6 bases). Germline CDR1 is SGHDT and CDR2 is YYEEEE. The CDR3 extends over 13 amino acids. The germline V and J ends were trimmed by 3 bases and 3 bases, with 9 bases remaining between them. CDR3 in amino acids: CASSSDRHYGYTF. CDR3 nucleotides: TGTGCCAGCAGCTCCGACAGGCACTATGGCTACACCTTC.

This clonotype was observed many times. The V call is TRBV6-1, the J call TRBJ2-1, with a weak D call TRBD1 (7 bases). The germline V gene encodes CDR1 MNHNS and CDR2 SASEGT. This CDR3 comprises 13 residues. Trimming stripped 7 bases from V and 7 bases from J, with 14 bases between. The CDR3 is CASKPGGQNEQFF. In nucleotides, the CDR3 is TGTGCCAGCAAGCCAGGGGGGCAGAATGAGCAGTTCTTC.

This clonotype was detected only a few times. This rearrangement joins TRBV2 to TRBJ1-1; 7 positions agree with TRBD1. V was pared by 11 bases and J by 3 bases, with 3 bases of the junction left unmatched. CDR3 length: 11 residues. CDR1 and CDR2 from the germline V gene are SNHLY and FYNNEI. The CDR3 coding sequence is TGTGCCGGCCAGGGGGACACTGAAGCTTTCTTT. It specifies CAGQGDTEAFF.

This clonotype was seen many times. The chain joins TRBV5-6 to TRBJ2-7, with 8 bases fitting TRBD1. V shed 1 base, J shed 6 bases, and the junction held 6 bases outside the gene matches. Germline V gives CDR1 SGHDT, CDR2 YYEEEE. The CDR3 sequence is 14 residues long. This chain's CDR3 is CASSLPGGGIEQYF. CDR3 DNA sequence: TGTGCCAGCAGCTTGCCAGGGGGCGGGATCGAGCAGTACTTC. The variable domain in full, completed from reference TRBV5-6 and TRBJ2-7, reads DAGVTQSPTHLIKTRGQQVTLRCSPKSGHDTVSWYQQALGQGPQFIFQYYEEEERQRGNFPDRFSGHQFPNYSSELNVNALLLGDSALYLCASSLPGGGIEQYFGPGTRLTVT.

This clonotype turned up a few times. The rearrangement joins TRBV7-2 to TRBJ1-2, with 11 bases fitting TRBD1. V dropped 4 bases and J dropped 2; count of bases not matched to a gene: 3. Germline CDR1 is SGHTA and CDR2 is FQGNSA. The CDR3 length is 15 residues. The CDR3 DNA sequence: TGTGCCAGCAGCTGGGGGACAGGGGGGAACTATGGCTACACCTTC. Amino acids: CASSWGTGGNYGYTF.

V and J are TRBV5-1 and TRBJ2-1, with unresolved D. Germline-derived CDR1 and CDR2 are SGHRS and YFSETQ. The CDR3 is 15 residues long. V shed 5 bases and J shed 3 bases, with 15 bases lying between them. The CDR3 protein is CASRGQVLNYNEQFF. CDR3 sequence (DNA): TGCGCCAGCAGGGGCCAGGTCTTGAACTACAATGAGCAGTTCTTC.

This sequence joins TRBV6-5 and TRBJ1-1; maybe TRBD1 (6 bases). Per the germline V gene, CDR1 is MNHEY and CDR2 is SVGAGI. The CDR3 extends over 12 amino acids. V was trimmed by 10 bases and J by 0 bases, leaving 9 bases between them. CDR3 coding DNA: TGTGCCACCACAGGGCTGAACACTGAAGCTTTCTTT. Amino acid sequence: CATTGLNTEAFF.

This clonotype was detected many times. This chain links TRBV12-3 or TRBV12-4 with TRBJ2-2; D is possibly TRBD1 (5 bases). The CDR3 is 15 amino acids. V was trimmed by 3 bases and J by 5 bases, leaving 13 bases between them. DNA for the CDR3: TGTGCCAGCAGTTTTTTGGCTAGGGGTACCGGGGAGCTGTTTTTT. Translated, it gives CASSFLARGTGELFF.

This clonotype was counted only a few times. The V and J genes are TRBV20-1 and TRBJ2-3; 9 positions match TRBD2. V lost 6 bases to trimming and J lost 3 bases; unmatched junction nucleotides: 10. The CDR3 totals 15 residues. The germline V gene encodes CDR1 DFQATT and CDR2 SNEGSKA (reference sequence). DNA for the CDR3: TGCAGTGCGCCCAAGGCGGGAGGGCGGACAGATACGCAGTATTTT. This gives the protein CSAPKAGGRTDTQYF.